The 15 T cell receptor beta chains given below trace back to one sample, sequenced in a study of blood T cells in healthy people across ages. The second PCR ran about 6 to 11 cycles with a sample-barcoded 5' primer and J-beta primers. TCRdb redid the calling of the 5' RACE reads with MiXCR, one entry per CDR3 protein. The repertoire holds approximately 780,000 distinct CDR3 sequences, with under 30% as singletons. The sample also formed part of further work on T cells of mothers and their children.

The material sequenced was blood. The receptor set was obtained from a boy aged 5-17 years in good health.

CDR3 amino acids: CATSPGQLFLSGNTIYF. The CDR3 DNA is TGTGCCACCAGCCCAGGACAATTATTTCTCTCTGGAAACACCATATATTTT. This chain uses TRBV15 with TRBJ1-3; D perhaps matches TRBD1 (5 bases). Per the germline V gene, CDR1 is LNHNV and CDR2 is YYDKDF (reference sequence). Trimming removed 5 bases at V and 0 bases at J, with 17 bases between. CDR3 length equals 17 residues.

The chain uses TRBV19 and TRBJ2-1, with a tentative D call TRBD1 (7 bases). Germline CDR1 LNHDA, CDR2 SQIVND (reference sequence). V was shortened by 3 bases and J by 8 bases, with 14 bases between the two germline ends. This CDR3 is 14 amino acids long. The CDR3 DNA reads TGTGCCAGTAGTATCCAGGGGGGATTCGATGAGCAGTTCTTC. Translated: CASSIQGGFDEQFF.

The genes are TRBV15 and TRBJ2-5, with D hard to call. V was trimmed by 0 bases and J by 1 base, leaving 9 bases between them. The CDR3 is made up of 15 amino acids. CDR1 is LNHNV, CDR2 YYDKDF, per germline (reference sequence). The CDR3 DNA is TGTGCCACCAGCAGAGATGGAGACCCCCAAGAGACCCAGTACTTC. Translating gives CATSRDGDPQETQYF.

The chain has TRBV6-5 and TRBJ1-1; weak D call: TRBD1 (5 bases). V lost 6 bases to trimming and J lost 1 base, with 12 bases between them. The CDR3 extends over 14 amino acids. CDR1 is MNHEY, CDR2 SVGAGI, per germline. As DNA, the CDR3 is TGTGCCAGCAGACGGGGACGTACGAACACTGAAGCTTTCTTT. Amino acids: CASRRGRTNTEAFF.

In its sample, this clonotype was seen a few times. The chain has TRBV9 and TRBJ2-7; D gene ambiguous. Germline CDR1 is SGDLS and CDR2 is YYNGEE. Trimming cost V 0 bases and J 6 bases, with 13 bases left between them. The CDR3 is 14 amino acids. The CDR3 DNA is TGTGCCAGCAGCGTAGGGACCGCTGTTGGCGAGCAGTACTTC. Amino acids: CASSVGTAVGEQYF.

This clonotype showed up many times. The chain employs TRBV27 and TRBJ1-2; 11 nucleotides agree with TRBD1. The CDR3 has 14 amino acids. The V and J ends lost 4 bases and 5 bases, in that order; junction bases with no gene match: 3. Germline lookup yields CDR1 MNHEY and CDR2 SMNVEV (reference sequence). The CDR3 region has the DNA TGTGCCAGCAGTTCCGGACAGGGGGCGTATGGCTACACCTTC. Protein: CASSSGQGAYGYTF.

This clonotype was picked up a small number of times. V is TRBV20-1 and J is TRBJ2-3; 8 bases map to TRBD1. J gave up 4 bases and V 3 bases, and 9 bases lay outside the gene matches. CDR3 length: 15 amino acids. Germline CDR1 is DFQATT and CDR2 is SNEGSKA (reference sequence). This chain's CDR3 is CSASWPRGLADTQYF. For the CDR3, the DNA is TGCAGTGCTAGTTGGCCCAGGGGGCTGGCAGATACGCAGTATTTT.

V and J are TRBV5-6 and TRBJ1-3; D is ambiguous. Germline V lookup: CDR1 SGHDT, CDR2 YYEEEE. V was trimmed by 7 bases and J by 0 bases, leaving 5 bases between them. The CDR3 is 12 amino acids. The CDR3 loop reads CASENSGNTIYF. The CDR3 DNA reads TGTGCCAGCGAAAACTCTGGAAACACCATATATTTT.

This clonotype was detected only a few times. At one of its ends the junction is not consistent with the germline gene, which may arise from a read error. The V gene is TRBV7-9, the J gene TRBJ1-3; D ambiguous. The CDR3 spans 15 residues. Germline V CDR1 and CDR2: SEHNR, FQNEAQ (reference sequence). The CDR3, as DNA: TGTGCCAGCAGCTACCTGGGCAGCTCTGGAGACACCATATATTTT. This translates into CASSYLGSSGDTIYF.

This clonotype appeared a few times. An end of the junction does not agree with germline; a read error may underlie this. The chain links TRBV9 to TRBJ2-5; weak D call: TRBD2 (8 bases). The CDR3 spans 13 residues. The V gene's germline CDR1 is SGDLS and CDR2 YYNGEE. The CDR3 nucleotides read TGCGCCAGCAGCCGGGACAGCGGGAGGACCCAGTACTTC. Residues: CASSRDSGRTQYF.

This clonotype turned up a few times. CDR3 sequence reads: CAIKGLAGEREQFF. CDR3 in DNA: TGTGCCATCAAAGGACTAGCGGGGGAAAGGGAGCAGTTCTTC. The J gene is TRBJ2-5, the V gene TRBV10-3; 13 bases line up with TRBD2. Gene TRBJ2-1 matches the end of the DNA better, so the J call may be wrong. The CDR3 is 14 amino acids. CDR1 and CDR2 (germline): ENHRY, SYGVKD.

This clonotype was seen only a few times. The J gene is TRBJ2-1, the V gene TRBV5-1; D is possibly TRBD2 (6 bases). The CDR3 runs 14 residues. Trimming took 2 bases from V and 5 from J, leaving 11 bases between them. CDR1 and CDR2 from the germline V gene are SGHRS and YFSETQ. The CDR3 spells CASSFRDLDNEQFF. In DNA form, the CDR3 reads TGCGCCAGCAGCTTCCGGGACTTAGACAATGAGCAGTTCTTC.

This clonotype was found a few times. For the CDR3, the DNA is TGTGCCAGCGGGCGGACGGAGATCGGGGAGCTGTTTTTT. Amino acids: CASGRTEIGELFF. The rearrangement links TRBV27 to TRBJ2-2; D gene unclear. V shed 8 bases and J shed 7 bases, with 14 bases lying between them. Germline loops: CDR1 MNHEY, CDR2 SMNVEV (reference sequence). The CDR3 totals 13 residues.

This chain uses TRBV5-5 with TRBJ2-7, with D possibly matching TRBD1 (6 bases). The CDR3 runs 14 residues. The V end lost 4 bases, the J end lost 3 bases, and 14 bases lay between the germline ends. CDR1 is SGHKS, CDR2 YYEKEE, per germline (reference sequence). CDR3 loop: CASSPTGRGYEQYF. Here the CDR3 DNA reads TGTGCCAGCAGCCCCACGGGCAGGGGCTACGAGCAGTACTTC.

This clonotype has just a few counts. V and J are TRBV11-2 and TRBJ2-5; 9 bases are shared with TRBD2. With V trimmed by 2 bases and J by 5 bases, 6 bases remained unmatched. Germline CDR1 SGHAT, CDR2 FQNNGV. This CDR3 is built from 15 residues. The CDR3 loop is CASSLLRGGLETQYF. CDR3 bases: TGTGCCAGCAGCTTATTGCGGGGGGGCCTGGAGACCCAGTACTTC.